This passage covers 2 T cell receptor beta chains from one sample sequenced in a study of long-term antiretroviral therapy in people with HIV. The assay used was immunoSEQ (version v3.0), run at survey level. The table came from immunoSEQ multiplex PCR; TCRdb's copy has only in-frame clones and leaves some out. In the table there are 17,000 or so clones, 85% to 95% of which are singletons. Specimen: unsorted PBMCs, collected more than 10 years after starting antiretroviral therapy. The source is a man aged 30-40 years with HIV.

V and J are TRBV5-1 and TRBJ1-1; D gene unclear. V dropped 0 bases and J dropped 4 bases, with 16 bases sitting between them. Germline V gene lookup returns CDR1 SGHRS and CDR2 YFSETQ. The CDR3 loop spans 16 amino acids. CDR3 DNA: TGCGCCAGCAGCTTGGGGTCCGGGTTGACGAGCACTGAAGCTTTCTTT. Encoded protein: CASSLGSGLTSTEAFF.

The gene calls are TRBV19 and TRBJ1-5; a weak D match, TRBD1 (6 bases). The CDR3 extends over 13 amino acids. Germline values: CDR1 LNHDA, CDR2 SQIVND (reference sequence). V gave up 7 bases and J gave up 7 bases, with 14 bases separating them. The DNA of the CDR3 is TGTGCCAGTACCGGACAAGGGGGGCAGCCCCAGCATTTT. It encodes CASTGQGGQPQHF.